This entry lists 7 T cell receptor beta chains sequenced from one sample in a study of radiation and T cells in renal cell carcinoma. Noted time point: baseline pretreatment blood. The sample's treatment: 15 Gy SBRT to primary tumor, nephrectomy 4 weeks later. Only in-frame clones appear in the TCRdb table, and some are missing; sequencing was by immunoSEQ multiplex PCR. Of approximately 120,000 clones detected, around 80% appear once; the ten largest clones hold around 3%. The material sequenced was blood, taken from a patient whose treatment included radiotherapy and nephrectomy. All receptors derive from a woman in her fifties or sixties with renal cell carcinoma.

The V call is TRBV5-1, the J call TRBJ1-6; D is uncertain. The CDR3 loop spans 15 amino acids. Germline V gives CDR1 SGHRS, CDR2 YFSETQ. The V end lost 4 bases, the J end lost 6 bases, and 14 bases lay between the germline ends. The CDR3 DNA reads TGCGCCAGCAGCCAAGACCGAACCAGTAATTCACCCCTCCACTTT. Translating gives CASSQDRTSNSPLHF.

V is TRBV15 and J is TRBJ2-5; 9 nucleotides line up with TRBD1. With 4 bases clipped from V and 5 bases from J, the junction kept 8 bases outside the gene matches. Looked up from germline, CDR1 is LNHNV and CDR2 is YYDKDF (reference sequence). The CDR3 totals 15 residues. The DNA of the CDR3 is TGTGCCACCAGCACCACGGACAGGGGAAGGGAGACCCAGTACTTC. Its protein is CATSTTDRGRETQYF.

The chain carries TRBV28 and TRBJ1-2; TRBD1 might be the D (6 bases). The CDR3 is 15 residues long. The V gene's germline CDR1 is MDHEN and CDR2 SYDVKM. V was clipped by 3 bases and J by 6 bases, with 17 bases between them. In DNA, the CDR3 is TGTGCCAGCAGTTTTCGGACAGCCCGAGGCGATGGCTACACCTTC. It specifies CASSFRTARGDGYTF.

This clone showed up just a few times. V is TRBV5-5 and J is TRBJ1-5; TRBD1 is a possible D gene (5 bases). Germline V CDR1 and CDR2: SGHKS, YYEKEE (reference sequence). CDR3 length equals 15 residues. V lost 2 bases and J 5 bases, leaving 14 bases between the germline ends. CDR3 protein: CASSFNGGRDQPQHF. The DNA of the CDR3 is TGTGCCAGCAGCTTTAACGGGGGACGTGATCAGCCCCAGCATTTT.

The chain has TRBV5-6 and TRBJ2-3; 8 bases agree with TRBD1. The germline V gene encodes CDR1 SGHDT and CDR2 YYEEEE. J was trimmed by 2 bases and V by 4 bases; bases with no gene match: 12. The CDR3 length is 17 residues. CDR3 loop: CASSEKQGATSTDTQYF. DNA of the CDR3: TGTGCCAGCAGCGAAAAGCAGGGGGCCACGTCCACAGATACGCAGTATTTT.

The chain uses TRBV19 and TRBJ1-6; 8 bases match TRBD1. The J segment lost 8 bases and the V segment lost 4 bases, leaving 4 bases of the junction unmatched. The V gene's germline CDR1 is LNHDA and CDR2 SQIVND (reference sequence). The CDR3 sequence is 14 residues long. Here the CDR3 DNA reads TGTGCCAGTAGTACAGGGACAGGCTATTCACCCCTCCACTTT. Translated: CASSTGTGYSPLHF.

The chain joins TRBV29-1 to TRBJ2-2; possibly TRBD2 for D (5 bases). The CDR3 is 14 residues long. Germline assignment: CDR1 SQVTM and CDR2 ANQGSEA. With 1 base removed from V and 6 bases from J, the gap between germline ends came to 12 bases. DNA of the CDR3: TGCAGCGTTGAAGTAGGGCTAGCAGCCGGGGAGCTGTTTTTT. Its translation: CSVEVGLAAGELFF.